What follows are 21 T cell receptor beta chains derived from one specimen sequenced in a study of metastatic and nonmetastatic thyroid tumors. TCRdb re-called the PCR reads via MiXCR. The sample holds 53,000 or so clones, more than 20% seen once. None of the patients had undergone any treatment ahead of thyroid surgery. Specimen: blood. These receptor sequences come from a female donor with papillary thyroid cancer or a benign thyroid nodule (not recorded which). Some clones in this sample may be carry-over from other donors' samples.

The V gene is TRBV6-1, the J gene TRBJ2-1; D may be TRBD1 or TRBD2 (5 bases each). Trimming pared 3 bases from V and 5 bases from J, leaving 14 bases between. This CDR3 is 15 amino acids long. Germline CDR1 and CDR2: MNHNS and SASEGT. The CDR3 coding sequence is TGTGCCAGCAGTGACCAGGCAGGGACCCACAATGAGCAGTTCTTC. Protein product: CASSDQAGTHNEQFF.

This clone was detected many times. Other nucleotide sequences from this sample produce the same CDR3. The rearrangement links TRBV6-1 to TRBJ2-3, with D maybe TRBD2 (6 bases). The CDR3 extends over 16 amino acids. Germline V gene sequence: CDR1 MNHNS, CDR2 SASEGT. Deletions cut 6 bases from V and 1 base from J, with 17 bases between. CDR3 in DNA: TGTGCCAGCAGATCACTTGGGGGGACCCGCACAGATACGCAGTATTTT. Translated: CASRSLGGTRTDTQYF.

There are many counts of this clone. The V call is TRBV20-1, the J call TRBJ2-7; D perhaps matches TRBD1 (7 bases). Germline V gene data show CDR1 as DFQATT and CDR2 as SNEGSKA (reference sequence). The V end was cut by 0 bases, the J end by 1 base, with 13 bases between. The CDR3 has 15 residues. The CDR3 spells CSARDLQGGSYEQYF. The CDR3 coding sequence is TGCAGTGCTAGAGATCTCCAGGGGGGATCCTACGAGCAGTACTTC.

As for this clone: The germline gene is not matched at one end of the junction; a read error may be the cause. The gene calls are TRBV6-1 and TRBJ2-2; D unclear. Germline-derived CDR1 and CDR2 are MNHNS and SASEGT. This CDR3 has 13 amino acids. CDR3: CASSEEGFVELFF. For the CDR3, the DNA is TGTGCCAGCAGTGAAGAAGGTTTCGTGGAGCTTTTTTTT.

This clone was picked up many times. This chain uses TRBV5-1 with TRBJ2-7, with D perhaps matching TRBD2 (7 bases). V was shortened by 4 bases and J by 4 bases, with 18 bases between the two germline ends. This CDR3 is 15 amino acids long. Per germline, CDR1 SGHRS and CDR2 YFSETQ. In nucleotides, the CDR3 is TGCGCCAGCAGCCTCAACGCGGAGGGGGGGTACGAGCAGTACTTC. This encodes CASSLNAEGGYEQYF.

Note on this clone: A read error may be the cause here, since a much bigger clone is one base away. This chain joins TRBV20-1 and TRBJ2-1; 10 nucleotides line up with TRBD2. This CDR3 is built from 13 residues. Germline loops: CDR1 DFQATT, CDR2 SNEGSKA (reference sequence). CDR3 sequence (DNA): TGCAGTTCTAGCGGGAGTAAGTACAATGAGCAGTTCTTC. It codes for CSSSGSKYNEQFF.

This clone was counted many times. Other DNA variants within this sample encode the same CDR3. This chain joins TRBV25-1 and TRBJ2-7, with TRBD1 matching 7 bases. This CDR3 is 11 amino acids long. In germline, CDR1 is MGHDK, CDR2 SYGVNS. The CDR3 DNA sequence: TGTAGGGACAGAAGCTCCTACGAGCAGTACTTC. Translated: CRDRSSYEQYF.

At least ten counts were recorded for this clone. The V gene is TRBV11-3, the J gene TRBJ2-1; TRBD2 aligns across 8 bases. The germline V gene encodes CDR1 SGHNT and CDR2 YENEEA. There are 14 residues in the CDR3. Trimming took 5 bases from V and 12 from J; bases not matched to a gene: 12. CDR3 nucleotides: TGTGCCAGCAGCAACTTAGCGGGACTAGGAGGGCAGTTCTTC. It codes for CASSNLAGLGGQFF.

This clone was counted between two and nine times. Possible read error: a much larger clone is one base away. This specimen includes other DNA sequences encoding the same CDR3. The rearrangement joins TRBV7-8 to TRBJ2-5; D gene ambiguous. This CDR3 has 15 residues. Germline V CDR1 and CDR2: SGHVS, FQNEAQ. This CDR3 is CASSPVGISQETQYF. For the CDR3, the DNA is TGTGCCAGCAGCCCTGTGGGGATTAGCCAAGAGACTCAGTACTTC.

For this clone: The junction does not match germline at one end; this may be a read error. Other DNA sequences in the sample encode the same CDR3. This rearrangement joins TRBV5-1 to TRBJ2-2, with D possibly TRBD2 on 6 matching bases. The CDR3 has 15 residues. CDR1 SGHRS and CDR2 YFSETQ come from the germline V gene. In DNA, the CDR3 is TGCGCCAGCAGCTTGGATAGCGGCAGCTCCGGTGAGCTGTTTTTT. This gives the protein CASSLDSGSSGELFF.

In this sample, this clone turned up many times. The chain is built from TRBV28 and TRBJ2-1; 14 bases are shared with TRBD2. The length of the CDR3 is 15 residues. V gave up 5 bases and J gave up 7 bases; unmatched junction bases: 4. Germline CDR1 MDHEN, CDR2 SYDVKM. The CDR3 sequence is CASSGTSGRSNEQFF. Here the CDR3 DNA reads TGTGCCAGCAGTGGGACTAGCGGGAGATCAAATGAGCAGTTCTTC.

This clone was counted ten times or more. The V gene is TRBV6-1, the J gene TRBJ2-7; tentative D call: TRBD1 (6 bases). The CDR3 is 14 residues long. V was shortened by 6 bases and J by 3 bases, with 15 bases between the two germline ends. The germline gives CDR1 MNHNS, CDR2 SASEGT. CDR3 protein: CASRLGTQIYEQYF. CDR3 bases: TGTGCCAGCAGGCTCGGGACACAGATCTACGAGCAGTACTTC.

This clone was observed at least ten times. The chain uses TRBV28 and TRBJ2-3; unclear D gene. Germline lookup yields CDR1 MDHEN and CDR2 SYDVKM. Trimming cost V 3 bases and J 2 bases, with 9 bases left between them. The CDR3 covers 14 residues. The CDR3 is CASSLQLTTDTQYF. DNA of the CDR3: TGTGCCAGCAGTTTGCAGCTTACCACAGATACGCAGTATTTT.

There are many counts of this clone. The rearrangement links TRBV3-1 to TRBJ2-7; possible D gene TRBD1, 6 bases. Germline V gene sequence: CDR1 LGHDT, CDR2 YNNKEL (reference sequence). The ends were cut back, 2 bases at V and 5 bases at J, with 7 bases in the middle. CDR3 length: 12 amino acids. The CDR3 spells CASSQNRDEQYF. The DNA for the CDR3 is TGTGCCAGCAGCCAAAACAGGGACGAGCAGTACTTC.

Turning to this clone: The CDR3 carries no conserved terminal phenylalanine or tryptophan, so it likely arises from a read error. The genes are TRBV4-1 and TRBJ1-1; no definite D call. Trimming pared 1 base from V and 0 bases from J, leaving 12 bases between. Looked up from germline, CDR1 is MGHRA and CDR2 is YSYEKL. This CDR3 is built from 16 residues. DNA of the CDR3: TGCGCCAGCAGCCAAGCCAACGTGCGTATGAACACTGAAGCTTTCGAT. The encoded protein is CASSQANVRMNTEAFD.

About this clone: Mismatch with germline at one junction end may stem from a read error. V and J are TRBV15 and TRBJ1-2; no definite D call. The CDR3 is 16 residues long. Germline assignment: CDR1 LNHNV and CDR2 YYDKDF (reference sequence). The CDR3, as DNA: TGTGCCACCATCAGAGAGTCGTCATCCGACCATTATGGCTACACCTTC. Translating gives CATIRESSSDHYGYTF.

This chain links TRBV20-1 with TRBJ1-5; D is ambiguous. Trimming removed 3 bases from V and 3 bases from J, with 9 bases in between. CDR3 length equals 13 residues. CDR1 is DFQATT and CDR2 is SNEGSKA in the germline V gene (reference sequence). Here the CDR3 DNA reads TGCAGTGCTAGGTGGGCAGTCAATCAGCCCCAGCATTTT. Protein sequence: CSARWAVNQPQHF.

About this clone itself: It may be a read error: a sequence one base away is much more abundant. The rearrangement uses TRBV5-1 and TRBJ2-5; D uncertain. Trimming removed 5 bases from V and 6 bases from J, with 20 bases in between. Germline CDR1 is SGHRS and CDR2 is YFSETQ. This CDR3 contains 15 residues. CDR3 DNA sequence: TGCGCCAGCAGTCCCGGAGAGCGCGCTGGGAAGACCCAGTACTTC. Translation gives CASSPGERAGKTQYF.

As concerns this clone: Compared with germline, one end of the junction differs, possibly owing to a read error. The chain recombines TRBV4-2 with TRBJ1-2; D is ambiguous. This CDR3 is built from 16 residues. Germline V lookup: CDR1 LGHNA, CDR2 YNFKEQ. For the CDR3, the DNA is TGTGCGAGCAGGCCCTCGAGGGCTTTGGGCGGCTATGGCTACACCTTC. Translating gives CASRPSRALGGYGYTF.

In the case of this clone: A junction boundary mismatches the germline segment, possibly from a read error. This chain uses TRBV19 with TRBJ1-1, with 7 bases lining up with TRBD1. Germline V CDR1 and CDR2: LNHDA, SQIVND (reference sequence). The CDR3 runs to 16 residues. The CDR3 region has the DNA TGTGCCAGTACCCCAACCTCAGACAGGGCGGTCCCTGAAGCGTTCTTT. Amino acids: CASTPTSDRAVPEAFF.

This clone was counted many times. This chain joins TRBV4-2 and TRBJ1-6; TRBD1 matches at 7 bases. V lost 2 bases and J lost 10; bases outside the gene matches: 11. The CDR3 extends over 16 amino acids. CDR1 is LGHNA and CDR2 is YNFKEQ in the germline V gene. This chain's CDR3 is CASSQPETGIGSPLHF. CDR3 in DNA: TGTGCCAGCAGCCAACCGGAGACAGGGATCGGGTCACCCCTCCACTTT.